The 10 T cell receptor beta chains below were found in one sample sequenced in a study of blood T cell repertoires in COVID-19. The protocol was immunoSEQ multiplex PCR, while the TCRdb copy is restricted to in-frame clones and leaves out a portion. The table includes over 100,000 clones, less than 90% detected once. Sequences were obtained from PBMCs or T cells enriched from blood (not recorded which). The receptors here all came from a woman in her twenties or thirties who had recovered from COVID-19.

DNA of the CDR3: TGTGCCAGCAGCGCTCCGGGACTAGCACGAGCGGAGCAGTACTTC. Its translation: CASSAPGLARAEQYF. This chain links TRBV7-9 with TRBJ2-7, with TRBD2 matching 9 bases. The germline V gene has CDR1 SEHNR and CDR2 FQNEAQ (reference sequence). The CDR3 loop spans 15 amino acids. V lost 5 bases and J lost 7; bases outside the gene matches: 12.

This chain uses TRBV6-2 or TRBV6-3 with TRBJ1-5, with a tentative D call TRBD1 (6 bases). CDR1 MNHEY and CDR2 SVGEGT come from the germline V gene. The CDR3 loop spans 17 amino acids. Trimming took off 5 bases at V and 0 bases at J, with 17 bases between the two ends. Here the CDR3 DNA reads TGTGCCAGCAGTCTCGAAGGGGGATCCTATAGCAATCAGCCCCAGCATTTT. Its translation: CASSLEGGSYSNQPQHF.

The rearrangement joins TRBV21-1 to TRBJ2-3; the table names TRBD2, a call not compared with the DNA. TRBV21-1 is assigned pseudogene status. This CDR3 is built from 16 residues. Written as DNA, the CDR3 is TGTGCCAGCAGCAGGAGGGTAGCGGGAAACCCAGATACGCAGTATTTT. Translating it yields CASSRRVAGNPDTQYF.

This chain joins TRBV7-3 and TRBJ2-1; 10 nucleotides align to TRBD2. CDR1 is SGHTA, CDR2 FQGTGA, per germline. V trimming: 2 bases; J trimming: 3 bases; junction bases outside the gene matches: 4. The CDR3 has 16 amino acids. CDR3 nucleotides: TGTGCCAGCAGCTTAGGTTGGACTAGCGGCTACAATGAGCAGTTCTTC. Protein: CASSLGWTSGYNEQFF.

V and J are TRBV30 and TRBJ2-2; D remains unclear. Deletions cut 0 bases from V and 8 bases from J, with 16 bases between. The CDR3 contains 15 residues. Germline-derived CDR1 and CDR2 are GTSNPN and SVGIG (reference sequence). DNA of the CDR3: TGTGCCTGGAGTGTACGTAGACCGACATTTGGGGAGCTGTTTTTT. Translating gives CAWSVRRPTFGELFF.

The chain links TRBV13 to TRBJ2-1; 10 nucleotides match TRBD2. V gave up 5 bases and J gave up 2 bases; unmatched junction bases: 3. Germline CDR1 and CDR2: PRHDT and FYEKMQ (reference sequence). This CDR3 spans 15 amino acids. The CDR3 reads CASSISGRTYNEQFF. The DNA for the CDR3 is TGTGCCAGCAGCATTAGCGGGAGGACCTACAATGAGCAGTTCTTC.

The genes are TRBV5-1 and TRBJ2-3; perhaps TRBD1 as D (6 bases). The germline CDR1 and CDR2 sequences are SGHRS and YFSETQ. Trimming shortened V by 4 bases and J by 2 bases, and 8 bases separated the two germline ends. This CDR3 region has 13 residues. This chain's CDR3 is CASSQGNTDTQYF. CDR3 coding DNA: TGCGCCAGCAGCCAGGGGAACACAGATACGCAGTATTTT.

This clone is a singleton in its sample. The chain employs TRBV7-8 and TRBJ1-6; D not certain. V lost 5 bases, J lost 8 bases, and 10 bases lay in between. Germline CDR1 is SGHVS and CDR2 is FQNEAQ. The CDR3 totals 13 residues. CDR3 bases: TGTGCCAGCAGCACCGGGCGGGATTCACCCCTCCACTTT. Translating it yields CASSTGRDSPLHF.

The CDR3 nucleotides are TGTGCCAGCAGCGTCTTCAGCGGGAGCCACGAGCAGTACTTC. Translated: CASSVFSGSHEQYF. The V gene is TRBV9, the J gene TRBJ2-7, with 8 bases matching TRBD2. The CDR3 covers 14 residues. Per the germline V gene, CDR1 is SGDLS and CDR2 is YYNGEE. V was pared by 2 bases and J by 5 bases, with 6 bases of the junction left unmatched. The variable domain in full, completed from reference TRBV9 and TRBJ2-7, reads DSGVTQTPKHLITATGQRVTLRCSPRSGDLSVYWYQQSLDQGLQFLIQYYNGEERAKGNILERFSAQQFPDLHSELNLSSLELGDSALYFCASSVFSGSHEQYFGPGTRLTVT.

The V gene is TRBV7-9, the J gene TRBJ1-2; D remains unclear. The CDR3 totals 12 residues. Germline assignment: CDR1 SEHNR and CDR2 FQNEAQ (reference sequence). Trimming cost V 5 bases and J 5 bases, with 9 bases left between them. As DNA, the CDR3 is TGTGCCAGCAGCCATTCCAATTATGGCTACACCTTC. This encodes CASSHSNYGYTF.